The present T cell receptor beta chain was sequenced within a study of OX40 agonist ivuxolimab in advanced cancers. Overall study context: Patients received ivuxolimab, an intravenous treatment, every 2 weeks at 0.01 to 10 mg/kg. Patients assigned to dose escalation were diagnosed with hepatocellular carcinoma, melanoma, renal cell or head and neck cancer. Findings of the study overall: Individuals who were partial responders at 0.1-3.0 mg/kg had clonal expansion that ranked among the lowest. Dosing at 0.1 to 3.0 mg/kg was accompanied by clonal expansion of CD4+ and CD8+ blood T cells by week 6.

Germline CDR1 and CDR2: MGHDK and SYGVNS. V lost 2 bases and J 3 bases, leaving 14 bases between the germline ends. The CDR3 extends over 16 amino acids. Generated by immunoSEQ multiplex PCR, the TCRdb table keeps only in-frame clones and is missing some. The sample lists roughly 100,000 clones, 85% to 95% seen once, with about 0.27% in the top ten. With respect to this clone: Its target is unknown.

J is TRBJ1-5 and V is TRBV25-1; D is ambiguous. This TCR was recovered from an adult with an advanced solid tumor such as melanoma, head and neck, liver or kidney cancer. Source: CD4+ or CD8+ T cells sorted from blood, taken in a trial of the OX40 agonist ivuxolimab. CDR3 DNA sequence: TGTGCCAGCAGTGAAGGTAATAACTATCCCAATCAGCCCCAGCATTTT. Translation: CASSEGNNYPNQPQHF. Full variable domain (missing parts from reference TRBV25-1 and TRBJ1-5): EADIYQTPRYLVIGTGKKITLECSQTMGHDKMYWYQQDPGMELHLIHYSYGVNSTEKGDLSSESTVSRIRTEHFPLTLESARPSHTSQYLCASSEGNNYPNQPQHFGDGTRLSIL.